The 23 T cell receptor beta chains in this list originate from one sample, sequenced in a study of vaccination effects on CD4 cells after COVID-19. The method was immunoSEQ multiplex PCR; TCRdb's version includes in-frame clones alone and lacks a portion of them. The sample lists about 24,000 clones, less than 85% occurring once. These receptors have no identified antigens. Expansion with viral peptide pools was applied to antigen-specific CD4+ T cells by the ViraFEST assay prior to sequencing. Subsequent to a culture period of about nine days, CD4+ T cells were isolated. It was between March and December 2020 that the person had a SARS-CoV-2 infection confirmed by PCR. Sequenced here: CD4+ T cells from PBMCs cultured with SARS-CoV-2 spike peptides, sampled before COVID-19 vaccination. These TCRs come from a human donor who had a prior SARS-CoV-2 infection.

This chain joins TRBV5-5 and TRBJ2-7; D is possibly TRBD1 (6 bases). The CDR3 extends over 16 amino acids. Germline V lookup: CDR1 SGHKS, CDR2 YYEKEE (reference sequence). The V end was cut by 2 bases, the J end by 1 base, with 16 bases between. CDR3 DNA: TGTGCCAGCAGCTTCTCAACCGGGACAAATTCCTACGAGCAGTACTTC. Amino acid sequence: CASSFSTGTNSYEQYF.

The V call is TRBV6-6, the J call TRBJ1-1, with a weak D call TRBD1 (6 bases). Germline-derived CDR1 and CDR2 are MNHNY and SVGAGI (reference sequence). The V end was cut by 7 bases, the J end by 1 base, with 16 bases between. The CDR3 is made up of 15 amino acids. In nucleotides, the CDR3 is TGTGCCAGCATAGGTCGACAGGAAGGGAACACTGAAGCTTTCTTT. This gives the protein CASIGRQEGNTEAFF.

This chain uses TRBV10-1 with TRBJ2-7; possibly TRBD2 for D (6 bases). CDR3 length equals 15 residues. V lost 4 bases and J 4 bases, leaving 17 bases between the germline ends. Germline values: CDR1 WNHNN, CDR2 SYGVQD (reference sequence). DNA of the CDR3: TGCGCCAGCAGTGCCCCGGGACTGATCCCTTACGAGCAGTACTTC. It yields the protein CASSAPGLIPYEQYF.

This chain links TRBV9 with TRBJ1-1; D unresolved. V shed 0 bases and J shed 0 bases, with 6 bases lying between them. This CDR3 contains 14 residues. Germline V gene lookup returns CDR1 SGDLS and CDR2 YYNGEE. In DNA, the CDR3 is TGTGCCAGCAGCGTAGAGCCGATGAACACTGAAGCTTTCTTT. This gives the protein CASSVEPMNTEAFF.

CDR3 sequence reads: CASSLATGTDTQYF. In nucleotides, the CDR3 is TGTGCCAGCAGCTTAGCAACCGGCACAGATACGCAGTATTTT. The chain is built from TRBV7-8 and TRBJ2-3; D gene uncertain. This CDR3 comprises 14 residues. Germline V gene sequence: CDR1 SGHVS, CDR2 FQNEAQ. The V end was cut by 0 bases, the J end by 1 base, with 5 bases between. The full variable domain, with the rest looked up from reference TRBV7-8 and TRBJ2-3, is GAGVSQSPRYKVAKRGQDVALRCDPISGHVSLFWYQQALGQGPEFLTYFQNEAQLDKSGLPSDRFFAERPEGSVSTLKIQRTQQEDSAVYLCASSLATGTDTQYFGPGTRLTVL.

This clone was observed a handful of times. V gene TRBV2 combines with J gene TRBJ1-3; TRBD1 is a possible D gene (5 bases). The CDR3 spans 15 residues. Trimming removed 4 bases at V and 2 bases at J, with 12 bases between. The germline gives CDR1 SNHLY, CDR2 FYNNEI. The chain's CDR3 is CASSVLLGAGNTIYF. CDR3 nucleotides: TGTGCCAGCAGTGTGCTCCTGGGGGCTGGAAACACCATATATTTT.

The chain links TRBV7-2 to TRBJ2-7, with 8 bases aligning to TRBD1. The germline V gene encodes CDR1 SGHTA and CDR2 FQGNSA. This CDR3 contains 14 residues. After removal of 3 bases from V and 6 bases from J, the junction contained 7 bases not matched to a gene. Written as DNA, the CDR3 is TGTGCCAGCAGCTTCAGGACAGGGCTCAGCGAGCAGTACTTC. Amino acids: CASSFRTGLSEQYF. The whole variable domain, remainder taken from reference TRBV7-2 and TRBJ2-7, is GAGVSQSPSNKVTEKGKDVELRCDPISGHTALYWYRQSLGQGLEFLIYFQGNSAPDKSGLPSDRFSAERTGGSVSTLTIQRTQQEDSAVYLCASSFRTGLSEQYFGPGTRLTVT.

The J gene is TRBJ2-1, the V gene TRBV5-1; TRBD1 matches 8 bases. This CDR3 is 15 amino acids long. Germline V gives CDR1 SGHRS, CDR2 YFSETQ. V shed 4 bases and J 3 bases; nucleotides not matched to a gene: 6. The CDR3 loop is CASSKGQGFYNEQFF. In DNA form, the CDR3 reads TGCGCCAGCAGCAAAGGACAGGGCTTCTACAATGAGCAGTTCTTC.

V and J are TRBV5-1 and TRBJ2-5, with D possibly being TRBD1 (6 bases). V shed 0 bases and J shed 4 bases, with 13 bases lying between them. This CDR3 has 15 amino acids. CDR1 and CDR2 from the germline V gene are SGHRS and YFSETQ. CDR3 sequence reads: CASSLGTGSGETQYF. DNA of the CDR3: TGCGCCAGCAGCTTGGGAACAGGGTCGGGAGAGACCCAGTACTTC.

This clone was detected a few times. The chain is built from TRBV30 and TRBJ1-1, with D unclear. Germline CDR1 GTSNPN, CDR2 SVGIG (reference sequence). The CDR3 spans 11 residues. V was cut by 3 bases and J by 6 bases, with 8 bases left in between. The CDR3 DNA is TGTGCCTGGAGGCGCCAGTCTGAAGCTTTCTTT. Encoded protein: CAWRRQSEAFF.

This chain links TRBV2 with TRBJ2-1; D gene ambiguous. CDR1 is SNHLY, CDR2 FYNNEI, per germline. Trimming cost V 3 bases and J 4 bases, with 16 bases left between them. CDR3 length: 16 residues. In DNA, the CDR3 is TGTGCCAGCAGTGATACCAGTGGCGGCAATTACAATGAGCAGTTCTTC. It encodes CASSDTSGGNYNEQFF.

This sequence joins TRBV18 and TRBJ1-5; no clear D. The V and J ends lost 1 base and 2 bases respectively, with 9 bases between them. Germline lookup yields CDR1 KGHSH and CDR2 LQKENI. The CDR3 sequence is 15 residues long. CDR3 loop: CASSPLAGGNQPQHF. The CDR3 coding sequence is TGTGCCAGCTCACCACTGGCAGGAGGCAATCAGCCCCAGCATTTT.

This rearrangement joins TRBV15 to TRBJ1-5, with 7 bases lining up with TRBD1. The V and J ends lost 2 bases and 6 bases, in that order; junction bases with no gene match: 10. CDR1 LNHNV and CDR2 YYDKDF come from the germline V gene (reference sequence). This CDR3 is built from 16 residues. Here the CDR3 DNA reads TGTGCCACCAGCAGATTTAGAGAGACAGGGAGTCAGCCCCAGCATTTT. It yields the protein CATSRFRETGSQPQHF.

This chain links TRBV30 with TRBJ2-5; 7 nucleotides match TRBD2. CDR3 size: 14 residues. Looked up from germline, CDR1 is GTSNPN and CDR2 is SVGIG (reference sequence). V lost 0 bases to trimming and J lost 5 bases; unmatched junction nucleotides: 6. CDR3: CAWSVVGGWETQYF. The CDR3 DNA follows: TGTGCCTGGAGTGTTGTCGGGGGGTGGGAGACCCAGTACTTC.

The CDR3 nucleotides are TGTGCCACGCTAGTGAAATGGGCTAAGCAAGAGACCCAGTACTTC. Translated, it gives CATLVKWAKQETQYF. The chain has TRBV2 and TRBJ2-5; D not resolved. The germline V gene has CDR1 SNHLY and CDR2 FYNNEI. Trimming cost V 10 bases and J 2 bases, with 20 bases left between them. The length of the CDR3 is 15 residues.

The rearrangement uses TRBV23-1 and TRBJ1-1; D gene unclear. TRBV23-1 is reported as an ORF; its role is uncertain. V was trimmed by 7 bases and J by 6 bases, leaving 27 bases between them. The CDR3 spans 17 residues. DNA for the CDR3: TGCGCCAGCATGAGGAAGAGATTGAGGAGACCGGACCCTGAAGCTTTCTTT. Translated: CASMRKRLRRPDPEAFF.

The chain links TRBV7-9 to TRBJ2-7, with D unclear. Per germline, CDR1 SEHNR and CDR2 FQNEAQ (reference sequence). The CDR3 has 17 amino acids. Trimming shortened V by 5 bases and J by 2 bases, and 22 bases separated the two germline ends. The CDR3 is CASSPPVASTTPYEQYF. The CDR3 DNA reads TGTGCCAGCAGCCCCCCTGTCGCGTCGACAACCCCCTACGAGCAGTACTTC.

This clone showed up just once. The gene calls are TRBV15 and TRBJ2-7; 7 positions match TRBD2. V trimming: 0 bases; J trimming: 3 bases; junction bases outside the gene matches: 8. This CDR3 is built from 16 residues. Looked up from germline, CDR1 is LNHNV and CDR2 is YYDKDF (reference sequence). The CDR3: CATSREAPGTIYEQYF. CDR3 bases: TGTGCCACCAGCAGAGAAGCCCCCGGGACTATCTACGAGCAGTACTTC.

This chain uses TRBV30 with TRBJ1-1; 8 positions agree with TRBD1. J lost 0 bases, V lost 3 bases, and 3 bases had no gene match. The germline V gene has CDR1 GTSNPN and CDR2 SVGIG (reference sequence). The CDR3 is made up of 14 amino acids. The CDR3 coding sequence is TGTGCCTGGAGCCCAGGGGGCCTGAACACTGAAGCTTTCTTT. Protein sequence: CAWSPGGLNTEAFF.

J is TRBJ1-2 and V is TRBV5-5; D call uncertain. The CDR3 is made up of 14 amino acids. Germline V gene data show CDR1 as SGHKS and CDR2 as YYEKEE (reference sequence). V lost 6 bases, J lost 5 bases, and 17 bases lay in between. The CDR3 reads CASNPFFGRYGYTF. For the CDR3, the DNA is TGTGCCAGCAACCCCTTCTTTGGGCGATATGGCTACACCTTC. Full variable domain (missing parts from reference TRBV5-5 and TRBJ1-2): DAGVTQSPTHLIKTRGQQVTLRCSPISGHKSVSWYQQVLGQGPQFIFQYYEKEERGRGNFPDRFSARQFPNYSSELNVNALLLGDSALYLCASNPFFGRYGYTFGSGTRLTVV.

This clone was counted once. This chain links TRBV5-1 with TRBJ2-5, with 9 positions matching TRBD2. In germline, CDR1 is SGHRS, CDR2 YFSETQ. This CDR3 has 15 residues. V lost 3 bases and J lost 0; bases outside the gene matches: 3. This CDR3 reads CASSSGLANQETQYF. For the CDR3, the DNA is TGCGCCAGCAGCTCCGGACTAGCGAACCAAGAGACCCAGTACTTC. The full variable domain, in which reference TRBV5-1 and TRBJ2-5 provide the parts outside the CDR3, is KAGVTQTPRYLIKTRGQQVTLSCSPISGHRSVSWYQQTPGQGLQFLFEYFSETQRNKGNFPGRFSGRQFSNSRSEMNVSTLELGDSALYLCASSSGLANQETQYFGPGTRLLVL.

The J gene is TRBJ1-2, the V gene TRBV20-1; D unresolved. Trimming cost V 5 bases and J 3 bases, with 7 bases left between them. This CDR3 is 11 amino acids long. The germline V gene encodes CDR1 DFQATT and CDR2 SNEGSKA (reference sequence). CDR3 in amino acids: CSAGGDYGYTF. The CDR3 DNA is TGCAGTGCTGGCGGGGACTATGGCTACACCTTC.

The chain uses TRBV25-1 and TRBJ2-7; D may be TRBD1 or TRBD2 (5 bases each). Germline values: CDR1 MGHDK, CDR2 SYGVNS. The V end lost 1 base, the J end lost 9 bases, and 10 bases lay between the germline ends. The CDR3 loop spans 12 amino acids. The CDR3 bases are TGTGCCAGCAGTGAATTGGGGGAAGTGCAGTACTTC. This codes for CASSELGEVQYF.